The 17 T cell receptor beta chains given below trace back to one sample, sequenced in a study of blood T cells in healthy people across ages. Then a second PCR, running about 6 to 11 cycles, was carried out with a sample-barcoded 5' primer and a J-beta primer mix. TCRdb re-called the 5' RACE reads through MiXCR, storing one row per CDR3 protein. Of about 640,000 distinct CDR3 sequences listed, about 53% are singletons. Material for sequencing was blood. Every receptor here comes from a man aged 55 to 69 in good health.

The V call is TRBV2, the J call TRBJ1-1; D perhaps matches TRBD1 (6 bases). Trimming stripped 3 bases from V and 5 bases from J, with 13 bases between. The CDR3 runs to 14 residues. The germline V gene encodes CDR1 SNHLY and CDR2 FYNNEI. For the CDR3, the DNA is TGTGCCAGCAGTGATCTCAGGGGAGATACTGAAGCTTTCTTT. The encoded protein is CASSDLRGDTEAFF.

The chain is built from TRBV6-6 and TRBJ1-2, with TRBD1 as a possible D gene (6 bases). V was cut by 0 bases and J by 5 bases, with 10 bases left in between. CDR1 and CDR2 from the germline V gene are MNHNY and SVGAGI (reference sequence). The CDR3 totals 14 residues. CDR3 sequence reads: CASSYSAGAYGYTF. The CDR3 nucleotides are TGTGCCAGCAGTTACTCGGCAGGGGCTTATGGCTACACCTTC.

This clonotype was seen ten or more times. The rearrangement uses TRBV4-1 and TRBJ2-5; 15 positions agree with TRBD2. Looked up from germline, CDR1 is MGHRA and CDR2 is YSYEKL. V trimming: 4 bases; J trimming: 1 base; junction bases outside the gene matches: 7. This CDR3 is built from 18 residues. CDR3 in amino acids: CASSPGLAGGQIQETQYF. DNA for the CDR3: TGCGCCAGCAGCCCAGGACTAGCGGGGGGGCAGATCCAAGAGACCCAGTACTTC.

This clonotype was counted only a few times. The V gene is TRBV25-1, the J gene TRBJ1-4; TRBD1 aligns across 9 bases. This CDR3 is 15 amino acids long. V shed 5 bases and J 6 bases; nucleotides not matched to a gene: 7. In germline, CDR1 is MGHDK, CDR2 SYGVNS. The CDR3 loop reads CASSPAGTGYEKLFF. The CDR3 nucleotides are TGTGCCAGCAGTCCCGCGGGGACAGGGTATGAAAAACTGTTTTTT.

This clonotype was counted between two and nine times. A read error may explain this, as a much larger clone is one base away. The chain combines TRBV5-6 with TRBJ2-5, with a tentative D call TRBD1 (5 bases). This CDR3 is 14 amino acids long. CDR1 and CDR2 from the germline V gene are SGHDT and YYEEEE. The germline V and J ends were trimmed by 4 bases and 5 bases, with 15 bases remaining between them. The CDR3 sequence is CASSAQVLRETQYF. The CDR3 DNA follows: TGTGCCAGCAGCGCACAGGTACTGAGGGAGACCCAGTACTTC.

This chain links TRBV18 with TRBJ2-1, with TRBD1 identical over 8 bases. This CDR3 comprises 14 residues. The V and J ends lost 5 bases and 8 bases, in that order; junction bases with no gene match: 8. Germline CDR1 KGHSH, CDR2 LQKENI. In nucleotides, the CDR3 is TGTGCCAGCTCATTCCGACAGGGGTCCCATGAGCAGTTCTTC. Translated: CASSFRQGSHEQFF.

V is TRBV24-1 and J is TRBJ2-3; 11 bases agree with TRBD1. With 6 bases clipped from V and 6 bases from J, the junction kept 7 bases outside the gene matches. The CDR3 length is 15 residues. Germline values: CDR1 KGHDR, CDR2 SFDVKD. CDR3 sequence reads: CATSSGQGAGDTQYF. CDR3 DNA sequence: TGTGCCACCAGTAGCGGACAGGGGGCAGGGGATACGCAGTATTTT.

This rearrangement joins TRBV16 to TRBJ1-1; 7 bases agree with TRBD1. V was clipped by 2 bases and J by 1 base; unmatched bases: 1. The germline gives CDR1 KGHSY, CDR2 FQNENV. The CDR3 covers 14 residues. The CDR3 bases are TGTGCCAGCAGCCAAGGACAGGCGAACACTGAAGCTTTCTTT. This codes for CASSQGQANTEAFF.

In its sample, this clonotype was seen a few times. This chain links TRBV28 with TRBJ2-5; 10 bases line up with TRBD2. This CDR3 region has 16 residues. V shed 5 bases, J shed 1 base, and the junction held 7 bases outside the gene matches. Germline lookup yields CDR1 MDHEN and CDR2 SYDVKM. CDR3 in amino acids: CASSPWTSGSQETQYF. CDR3 DNA sequence: TGTGCCAGCAGTCCCTGGACTAGCGGTAGCCAAGAGACCCAGTACTTC.

The chain joins TRBV10-3 to TRBJ2-4; D gene unclear. The end of the DNA fits TRBJ2-7 better, so the J call may be wrong. The germline CDR1 and CDR2 sequences are ENHRY and SYGVKD. The CDR3 sequence is 11 residues long. CDR3 protein: CAISLRDEQYF. The CDR3, as DNA: TGTGCCATCAGTTTAAGGGACGAGCAGTACTTC.

The rearrangement uses TRBV7-9 and TRBJ1-1, with 11 positions matching TRBD1. Trimming took 0 bases from V and 5 from J; bases not matched to a gene: 8. CDR1 and CDR2 from the germline V gene are SEHNR and FQNEAQ (reference sequence). CDR3 size: 17 residues. Here the CDR3 DNA reads TGTGCCAGCAGCTTAGCCTCCGGGACAGGGGGTCGGACTGAAGCTTTCTTT. Translation: CASSLASGTGGRTEAFF.

This clonotype has just one count. The chain carries TRBV14 and TRBJ2-4; no reliable D call. There are 15 residues in the CDR3. In germline, CDR1 is SGHDN, CDR2 FVKESK. Trimming stripped 1 base from V and 6 bases from J, with 13 bases between. CDR3 coding DNA: TGTGCCAGCAGCCAAGCAGGCTTGGCTCTAAACATTCAGTACTTC. Amino acids: CASSQAGLALNIQYF.

The chain is built from TRBV29-1 and TRBJ1-2, with D perhaps matching TRBD1 (5 bases). The CDR3 has 12 residues. Trimming removed 6 bases at V and 7 bases at J, with 15 bases between. Germline assignment: CDR1 SQVTM and CDR2 ANQGSEA. The CDR3 is CSVGPTVSGYTF. CDR3 DNA: TGCAGCGTGGGGCCGACGGTCTCTGGCTACACCTTC.

The chain joins TRBV20-1 to TRBJ2-1; 7 bases line up with TRBD2. The length of the CDR3 is 14 residues. V shed 8 bases, J shed 6 bases, and the junction held 13 bases outside the gene matches. Germline V gene sequence: CDR1 DFQATT, CDR2 SNEGSKA (reference sequence). The CDR3 bases are TGCAGTTGGGCCAGACTAGCCTCTTCCAATGAGCAGTTCTTC. Its translation: CSWARLASSNEQFF.

The chain carries TRBV5-6 and TRBJ2-7; no clear D gene. This CDR3 region has 15 residues. Germline CDR1 is SGHDT and CDR2 is YYEEEE. Trimming took off 0 bases at V and 0 bases at J, with 10 bases between the two ends. The CDR3 sequence: CASSLGVGHSYEQYF. The CDR3 bases are TGTGCCAGCAGCTTGGGGGTGGGTCACTCCTACGAGCAGTACTTC.

The rearrangement joins TRBV7-9 to TRBJ2-5; D remains unclear. V lost 1 base and J 1 base, leaving 7 bases between the germline ends. The CDR3 has 14 residues. Germline assignment: CDR1 SEHNR and CDR2 FQNEAQ (reference sequence). The CDR3 region is CASSLEAAQETQYF. CDR3 DNA: TGTGCCAGCAGCTTAGAGGCAGCCCAAGAGACCCAGTACTTC.

This clonotype appeared a few times. J is TRBJ2-5 and V is TRBV21-1; TRBD1 reflects the table's D call only, with no check against the DNA. TRBV21-1 is described as a pseudogene. This CDR3 has 15 amino acids. CDR3 sequence (DNA): TGTGCCAGCAGCAAGGGGGACGGAAAACAAGAGACCCAGTACTTC. Translated: CASSKGDGKQETQYF.